The subject of this entry is one T cell receptor (beta chain). V lost 5 bases to trimming and J lost 4 bases; unmatched junction nucleotides: 3. The germline gives CDR1 MNHEY, CDR2 SMNVEV (reference sequence). CDR3 length: 13 amino acids. This entry comes from a study of CD8 T cells in Susac syndrome. Sequencing targeted TCR beta in blood CD8+ and CD4+ T cells. The multiple sclerosis controls, all treatment-naive patients, had relapsing-remitting disease that was stable or active. The TEMRA cells underwent FACS enrichment, while the CD8+ and CD4+ T cells underwent negative isolation. Random hexamers were used to reverse transcribe an amount of roughly 0.45 to 1 ug RNA. The TCR beta CDR3 was amplified by immunoSEQ multiplex PCR across 54 Vbeta, 13 Jbeta. TCRdb itself ran the immunoSEQ multiplex PCR reads through MiXCR, one entry per CDR3 protein. Here the sample spans 170,000 or so distinct CDR3 sequences, approximately 96% being singletons.

The source is a human donor with multiple sclerosis. The sequencing input was CD8+ T cells from PBMCs. This sequence joins TRBV27 and TRBJ2-3; the match to TRBD2 covers 7 bases. CDR3 protein: CASSRGLADTQYF. CDR3 nucleotides: TGTGCCAGCAGTCGCGGACTAGCAGATACGCAGTATTTT.